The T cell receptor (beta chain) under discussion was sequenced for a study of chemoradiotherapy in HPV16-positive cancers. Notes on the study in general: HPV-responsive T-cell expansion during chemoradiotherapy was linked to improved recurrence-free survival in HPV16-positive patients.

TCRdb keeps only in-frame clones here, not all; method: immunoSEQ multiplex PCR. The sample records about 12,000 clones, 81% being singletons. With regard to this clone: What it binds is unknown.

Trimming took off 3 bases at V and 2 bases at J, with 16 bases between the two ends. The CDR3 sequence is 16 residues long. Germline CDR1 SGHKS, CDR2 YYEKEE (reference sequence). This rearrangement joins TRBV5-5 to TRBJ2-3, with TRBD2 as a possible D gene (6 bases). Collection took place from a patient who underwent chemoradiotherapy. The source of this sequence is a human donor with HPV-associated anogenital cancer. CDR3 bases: TGTGCCAGCAGCTGGGAGGCTGCTTGGGACACAGATACGCAGTATTTT. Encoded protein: CASSWEAAWDTDTQYF.